The clone carrying this T cell receptor beta chain came up many times. The data belong to a study of T-cell memory formation after mild COVID-19. Via MiXCR, TCRdb re-called the 5' RACE reads, giving one row per CDR3 protein. The table lists 170,000 or so distinct CDR3 sequences, about a fifth of them singletons. The CDR3 is 15 residues long. The V and J ends lost 0 bases and 3 bases respectively, with 10 bases between them. Germline CDR1 is KGHDR and CDR2 is SFDVKD. This chain uses TRBV24-1 with TRBJ2-5, with D uncertain. This TCR derives from an adult woman who had mild COVID-19 (a few samples of this study predate the infection). Cell type and time point are not known. Input material: PBMCs or a T cell subset sorted from them (not recorded which). The CDR3 spells CATSDLQDGEETQYF. CDR3 nucleotide sequence: TGTGCCACCAGTGATTTGCAGGACGGAGAAGAGACCCAGTACTTC.